The TCR beta chain under discussion was sequenced for a study of shared clonotypes between healthy human individuals. General observations from the study: What rarefaction showed was incomplete sorted-subset sequencing despite large depth. Larger estimated richness was generally recorded for naive subsets relative to memory subsets.

Germline lookup yields CDR1 SNHLY and CDR2 FYNNEI. Trimming shortened V by 4 bases and J by 0 bases, and 16 bases separated the two germline ends. The CDR3 has 17 amino acids. Every immunoSEQ plate was one replicate of a subset's evenly spread DNA. Profiled with immunoSEQ multiplex PCR; TCRdb holds only in-frame clones, not every one. The repertoire consists of over 950,000 clones, with around 77% occurring once and the leading ten covering approximately 0.95%. All donors were Caucasian adults living in Nashville, Tennessee. Details on this clone: The antigen remains undetermined.

The sequence derives from a man between 18 and 35 years old in good health. Some clones in this sample may be carry-over from other donors' samples. The sequenced material came from memory CD4+ T cells from PBMCs. Subset meaning: CD45RA-negative fraction. This chain uses TRBV2 with TRBJ1-5, with D perhaps TRBD1 (5 bases). In DNA form, the CDR3 reads TGTGCCAGCAGTGGCGCAGGGATGGTTTATAGCAATCAGCCCCAGCATTTT. Its translation is CASSGAGMVYSNQPQHF.